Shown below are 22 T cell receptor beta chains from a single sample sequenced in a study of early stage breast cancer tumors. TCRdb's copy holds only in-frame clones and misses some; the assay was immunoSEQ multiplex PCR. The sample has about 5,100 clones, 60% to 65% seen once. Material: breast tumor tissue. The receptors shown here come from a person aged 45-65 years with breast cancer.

The CDR3 reads CASSVPGQGVFEQYF. The CDR3 DNA follows: TGTGCCAGCAGTGTCCCGGGACAGGGGGTATTCGAGCAGTACTTC. The V call is TRBV6-1, the J call TRBJ2-7, with 11 nucleotides matching TRBD1. Germline CDR1 and CDR2: MNHNS and SASEGT. V lost 4 bases and J lost 6; bases outside the gene matches: 8. CDR3 length: 15 residues.

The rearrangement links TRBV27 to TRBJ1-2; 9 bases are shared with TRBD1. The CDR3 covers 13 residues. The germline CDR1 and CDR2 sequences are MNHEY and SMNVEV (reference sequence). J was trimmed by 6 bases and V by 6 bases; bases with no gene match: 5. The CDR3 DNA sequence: TGTGCCAGCAGATTACAGGGGGCGCATGGCTACACCTTC. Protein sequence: CASRLQGAHGYTF.

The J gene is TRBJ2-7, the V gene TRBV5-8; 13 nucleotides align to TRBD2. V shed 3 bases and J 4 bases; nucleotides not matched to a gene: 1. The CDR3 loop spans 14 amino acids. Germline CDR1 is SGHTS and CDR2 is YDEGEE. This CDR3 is CASSWTSGRYEQYF. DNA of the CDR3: TGTGCCAGCAGCTGGACTAGCGGGAGATACGAGCAGTACTTC.

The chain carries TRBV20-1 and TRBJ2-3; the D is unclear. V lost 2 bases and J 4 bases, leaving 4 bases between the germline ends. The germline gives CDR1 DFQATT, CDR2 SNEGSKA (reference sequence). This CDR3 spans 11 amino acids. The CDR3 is CSARKADTQYF. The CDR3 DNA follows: TGCAGTGCTAGAAAAGCAGATACGCAGTATTTT.

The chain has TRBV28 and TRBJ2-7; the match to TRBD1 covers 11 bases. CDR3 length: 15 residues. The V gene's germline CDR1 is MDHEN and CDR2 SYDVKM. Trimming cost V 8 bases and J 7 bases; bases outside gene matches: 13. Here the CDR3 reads CASLTIGQGAREQYF. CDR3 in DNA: TGTGCCAGCCTAACGATCGGACAGGGGGCTCGGGAGCAGTACTTC. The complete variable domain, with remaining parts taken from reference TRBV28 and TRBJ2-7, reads DVKVTQSSRYLVKRTGEKVFLECVQDMDHENMFWYRQDPGLGLRLIYFSYDVKMKEKGDIPEGYSVSREKKERFSLILESASTNQTSMYLCASLTIGQGAREQYFGPGTRLTVT.

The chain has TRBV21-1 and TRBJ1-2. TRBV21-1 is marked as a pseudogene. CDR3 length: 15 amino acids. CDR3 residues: CASSKGGAGGYGYTF. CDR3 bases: TGTGCCAGCAGCAAGGGGGGGGCCGGAGGCTATGGCTACACCTTC.

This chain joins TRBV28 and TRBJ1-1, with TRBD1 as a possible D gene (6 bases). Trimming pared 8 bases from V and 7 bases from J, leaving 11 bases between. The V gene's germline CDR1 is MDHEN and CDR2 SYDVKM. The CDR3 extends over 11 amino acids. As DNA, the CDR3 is TGTGCCAGCGACGACAGGTTTGAAGCTTTCTTT. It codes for CASDDRFEAFF.

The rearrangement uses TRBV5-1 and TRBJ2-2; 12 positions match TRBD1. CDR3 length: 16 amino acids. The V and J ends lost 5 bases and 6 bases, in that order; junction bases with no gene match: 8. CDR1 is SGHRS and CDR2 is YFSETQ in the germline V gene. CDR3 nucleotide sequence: TGCGCCAGCAGATCACCGGGACAGGGGGCTTCCGGGGAGCTGTTTTTT. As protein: CASRSPGQGASGELFF.

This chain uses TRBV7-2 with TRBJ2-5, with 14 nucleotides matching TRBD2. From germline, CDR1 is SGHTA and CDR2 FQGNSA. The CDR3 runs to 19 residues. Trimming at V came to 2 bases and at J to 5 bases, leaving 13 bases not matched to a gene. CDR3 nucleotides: TGTGCCAGCAGCTTATTCCATTGGGGGACTAGCGGGAGTGCGGAGACCCAGTACTTC. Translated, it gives CASSLFHWGTSGSAETQYF.

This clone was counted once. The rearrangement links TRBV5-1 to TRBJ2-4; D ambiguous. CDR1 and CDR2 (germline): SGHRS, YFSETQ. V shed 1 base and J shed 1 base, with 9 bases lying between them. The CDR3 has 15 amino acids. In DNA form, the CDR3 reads TGCGCCAGCAGCTTGTCCACTACGGCCAAAAACATTCAGTACTTC. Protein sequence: CASSLSTTAKNIQYF.

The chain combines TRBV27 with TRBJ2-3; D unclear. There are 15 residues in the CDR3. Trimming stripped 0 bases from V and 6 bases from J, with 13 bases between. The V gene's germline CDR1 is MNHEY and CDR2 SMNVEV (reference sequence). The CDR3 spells CASSLSMSGGDTQYF. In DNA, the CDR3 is TGTGCCAGCAGTTTATCGATGAGTGGTGGGGATACGCAGTATTTT.

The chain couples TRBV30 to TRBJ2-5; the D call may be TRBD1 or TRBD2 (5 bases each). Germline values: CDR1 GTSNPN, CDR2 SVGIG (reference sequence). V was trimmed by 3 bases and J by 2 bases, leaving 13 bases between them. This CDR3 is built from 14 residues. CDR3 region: CAWSRGRNQETQYF. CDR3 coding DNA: TGTGCCTGGAGCCGGGGACGGAATCAAGAGACCCAGTACTTC. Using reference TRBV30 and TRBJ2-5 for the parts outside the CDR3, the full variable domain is SQTIHQWPATLVQPVGSPLSLECTVEGTSNPNLYWYRQAAGRGLQLLFYSVGIGQISSEVPQNLSASRPQDRQFILSSKKLLLSDSGFYLCAWSRGRNQETQYFGPGTRLLVL.

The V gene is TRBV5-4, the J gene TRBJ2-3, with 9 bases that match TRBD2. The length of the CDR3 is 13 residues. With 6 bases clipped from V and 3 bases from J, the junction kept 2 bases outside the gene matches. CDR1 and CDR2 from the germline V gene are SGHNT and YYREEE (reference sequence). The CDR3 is CASKRGETDTQYF. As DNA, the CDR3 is TGTGCCAGCAAGCGGGGGGAGACAGATACGCAGTATTTT.

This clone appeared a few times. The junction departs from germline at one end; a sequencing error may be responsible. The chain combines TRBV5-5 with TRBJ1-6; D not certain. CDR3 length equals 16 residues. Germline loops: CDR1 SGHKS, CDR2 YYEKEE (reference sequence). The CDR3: CASSQGIPGSNSPLHF. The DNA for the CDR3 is TGCGCCAGCAGCCAAGGTATACCGGGGTCGAATTCACCCCTCCACTTT.

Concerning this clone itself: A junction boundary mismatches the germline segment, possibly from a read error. This CDR3 reads CASSREWTGGLETQYF. In DNA form, the CDR3 reads TGTGCTAGCAGCCGGGAGTGGACAGGGGGCCTGGAGACCCAGTACTTC. The chain carries TRBV7-7 and TRBJ2-5; 11 bases match TRBD1. The CDR3 length is 16 residues. Germline-derived CDR1 and CDR2 are SSHAT and FNYEAQ (reference sequence).

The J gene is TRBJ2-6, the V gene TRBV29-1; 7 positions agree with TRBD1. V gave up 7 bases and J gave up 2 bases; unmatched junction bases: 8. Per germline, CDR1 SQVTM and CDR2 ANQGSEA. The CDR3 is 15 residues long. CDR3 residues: CSALLGTAGANVLTF. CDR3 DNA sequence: TGCAGCGCATTACTAGGGACAGCTGGGGCCAACGTCCTGACTTTC.

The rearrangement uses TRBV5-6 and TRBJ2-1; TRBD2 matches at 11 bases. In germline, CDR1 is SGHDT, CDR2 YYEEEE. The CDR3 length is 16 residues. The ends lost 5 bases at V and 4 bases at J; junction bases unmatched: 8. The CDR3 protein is CASRSTSGSWYNEQFF. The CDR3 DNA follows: TGTGCCAGCAGGAGTACTAGCGGGAGCTGGTACAATGAGCAGTTCTTC.

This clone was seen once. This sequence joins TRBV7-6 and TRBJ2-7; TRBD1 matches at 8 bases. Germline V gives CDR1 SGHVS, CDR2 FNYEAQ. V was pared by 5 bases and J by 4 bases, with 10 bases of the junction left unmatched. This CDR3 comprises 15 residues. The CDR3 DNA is TGTGCCAGCAGCCCCCCACAGGGGGTAAGGTACGAGCAGTACTTC. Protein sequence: CASSPPQGVRYEQYF.

CDR3 in amino acids: CASGGDSGNTIYF. Here the CDR3 DNA reads TGTGCCAGCGGGGGGGACTCTGGAAACACCATATATTTT. The chain couples TRBV9 to TRBJ1-3; D may be TRBD1 (5 bases). V dropped 7 bases and J dropped 0 bases, with 8 bases sitting between them. Germline lookup yields CDR1 SGDLS and CDR2 YYNGEE. The CDR3 has 13 residues.

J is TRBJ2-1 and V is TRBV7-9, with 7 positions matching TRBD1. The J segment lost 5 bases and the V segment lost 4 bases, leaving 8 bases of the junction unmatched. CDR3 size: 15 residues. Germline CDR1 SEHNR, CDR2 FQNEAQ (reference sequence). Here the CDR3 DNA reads TGTGCCAGCAGCTCAAACAGGGGCGAGGACAATGAGCAGTTCTTC. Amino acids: CASSSNRGEDNEQFF.

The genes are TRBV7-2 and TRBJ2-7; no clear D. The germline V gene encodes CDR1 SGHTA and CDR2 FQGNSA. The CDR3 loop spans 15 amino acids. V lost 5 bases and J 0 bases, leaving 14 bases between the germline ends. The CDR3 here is CASSHAGRSSYEQYF. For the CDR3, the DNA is TGTGCCAGCAGCCATGCCGGACGGAGCTCCTACGAGCAGTACTTC. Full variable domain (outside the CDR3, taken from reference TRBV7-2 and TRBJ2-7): GAGVSQSPSNKVTEKGKDVELRCDPISGHTALYWYRQSLGQGLEFLIYFQGNSAPDKSGLPSDRFSAERTGGSVSTLTIQRTQQEDSAVYLCASSHAGRSSYEQYFGPGTRLTVT.

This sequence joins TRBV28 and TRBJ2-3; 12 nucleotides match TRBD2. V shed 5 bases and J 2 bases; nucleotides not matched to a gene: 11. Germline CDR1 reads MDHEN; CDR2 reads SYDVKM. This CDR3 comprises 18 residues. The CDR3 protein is CASSLSGLAGLLTDTQYF. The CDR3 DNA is TGTGCCAGCAGTCTCTCGGGACTAGCGGGCCTTCTCACAGATACGCAGTATTTT.